Below, 17 T cell receptor beta chains from the same sample are listed, as sequenced in a study of blood T cell repertoires in COVID-19. TCRdb keeps only in-frame clones here, not all; method: immunoSEQ multiplex PCR. This table holds approximately 300,000 clones, 86% found once. Sequenced sample: PBMCs or T cells enriched from blood (not recorded which). These receptors originate from a woman aged 18-30 years who had recovered from COVID-19.

The V and J genes are TRBV30 and TRBJ2-7, with 7 nucleotides matching TRBD1. There are 14 residues in the CDR3. V was clipped by 2 bases and J by 7 bases; unmatched bases: 11. Germline assignment: CDR1 GTSNPN and CDR2 SVGIG (reference sequence). CDR3 amino acids: CAWSTRGLRGEQYF. The CDR3 bases are TGTGCCTGGAGTACTCGAGGACTCAGGGGGGAGCAGTACTTC.

The rearrangement uses TRBV6-5 and TRBJ2-7, with a weak D call TRBD2 (6 bases). CDR1 is MNHEY, CDR2 SVGAGI, per germline. V was cut by 1 base and J by 5 bases, with 15 bases left in between. The CDR3 extends over 15 amino acids. The CDR3 region is CASSYWGEIRDEQYF. The CDR3 DNA reads TGTGCCAGCAGTTACTGGGGGGAGATCCGCGACGAGCAGTACTTC.

This rearrangement joins TRBV6-6 to TRBJ1-6; 7 nucleotides align to TRBD1. Germline V lookup: CDR1 MNHNY, CDR2 SVGAGI (reference sequence). The length of the CDR3 is 18 residues. Trimming took 5 bases from V and 7 from J; bases not matched to a gene: 17. In DNA, the CDR3 is TGTGCCAGCAGTCTCCTACAAGCGACAGGGTCTAACAATTCACCCCTCCACTTT. This codes for CASSLLQATGSNNSPLHF.

The rearrangement joins TRBV16 to TRBJ2-5; 7 nucleotides align to TRBD1. After removal of 4 bases from V and 5 bases from J, the junction contained 4 bases not matched to a gene. CDR1 and CDR2 (germline): KGHSY, FQNENV. The CDR3 covers 13 residues. The CDR3 nucleotides are TGTGCCAGCAGCCCAGGGGGATTGGAGACCCAGTACTTC. This translates into CASSPGGLETQYF.

This chain joins TRBV3-1 (or the pseudogene TRBV3-2) and TRBJ2-3; D not resolved. Germline loops: CDR1 LGHDT, CDR2 YNNKEL (reference sequence). The CDR3 length is 12 residues. V was cut by 0 bases and J by 7 bases, with 5 bases left in between. The CDR3 coding sequence is TGTGCCAGCAGCCAAGATAAAAATACGCAGTATTTT. Its translation is CASSQDKNTQYF.

The CDR3 DNA sequence: TGTGCCAGCAGCCGAGTTATTGGACAGGGGACGCAGACCCAGTACTTC. The encoded protein is CASSRVIGQGTQTQYF. The J gene is TRBJ2-5, the V gene TRBV27; 9 bases agree with TRBD1. Trimming removed 6 bases from V and 6 bases from J; junction bases left unmatched: 14. The CDR3 is 16 amino acids. Germline CDR1 and CDR2: MNHEY and SMNVEV (reference sequence).

V and J are TRBV9 and TRBJ2-1, with D possibly TRBD1 on 5 matching bases. CDR1 SGDLS and CDR2 YYNGEE come from the germline V gene. V lost 1 base to trimming and J lost 9 bases, with 8 bases between them. The CDR3 has 12 residues. The CDR3 sequence is CASSVFTGEQFF. The CDR3 bases are TGTGCCAGCAGCGTATTTACAGGTGAGCAGTTCTTC.

The V gene is TRBV2, the J gene TRBJ1-6; D unresolved. With 7 bases removed from V and 0 bases from J, the gap between germline ends came to 7 bases. CDR1 is SNHLY, CDR2 FYNNEI, per germline. The CDR3 has 14 residues. The CDR3 loop is CASNRDSYNSPLHF. Here the CDR3 DNA reads TGTGCCAGCAACCGGGACTCCTATAATTCACCCCTCCACTTT.

The V gene is TRBV9, the J gene TRBJ2-7; perhaps TRBD1 as D (6 bases). The CDR3 is made up of 15 amino acids. From germline, CDR1 is SGDLS and CDR2 YYNGEE. Trimming stripped 4 bases from V and 2 bases from J, with 16 bases between. The CDR3 nucleotides are TGTGCCAGCAGCCCAGCAAGACAGGCAGCCTACGAGCAGTACTTC. Translating gives CASSPARQAAYEQYF.

The chain uses TRBV5-1 and TRBJ2-7, with 8 positions matching TRBD1. After removal of 4 bases from V and 2 bases from J, the junction contained 2 bases not matched to a gene. Germline V lookup: CDR1 SGHRS, CDR2 YFSETQ. The CDR3 totals 13 residues. The CDR3 sequence is CASSMGQAYEQYF. The DNA for the CDR3 is TGCGCCAGCAGCATGGGACAGGCCTACGAGCAGTACTTC. Full variable domain (missing parts from reference TRBV5-1 and TRBJ2-7): KAGVTQTPRYLIKTRGQQVTLSCSPISGHRSVSWYQQTPGQGLQFLFEYFSETQRNKGNFPGRFSGRQFSNSRSEMNVSTLELGDSALYLCASSMGQAYEQYFGPGTRLTVT.

The genes are TRBV27 and TRBJ1-5, with 7 nucleotides matching TRBD1. After removal of 7 bases from V and 1 base from J, the junction contained 4 bases not matched to a gene. Germline-derived CDR1 and CDR2 are MNHEY and SMNVEV (reference sequence). The CDR3 spans 14 residues. CDR3 nucleotides: TGTGCCAGCATGGCAGGGGGAAGCAATCAGCCCCAGCATTTT. This encodes CASMAGGSNQPQHF.

The V and J genes are TRBV5-6 and TRBJ1-1; D ambiguous. There are 12 residues in the CDR3. V lost 3 bases to trimming and J lost 6 bases, with 9 bases between them. Germline assignment: CDR1 SGHDT and CDR2 YYEEEE. As DNA, the CDR3 is TGTGCCAGCAGCTGGAGGAGGGCTGAAGCTTTCTTT. This sequence encodes CASSWRRAEAFF.

The chain uses TRBV5-6 and TRBJ1-6; the D gene is possibly TRBD1 (5 bases). CDR3 length equals 15 residues. Looked up from germline, CDR1 is SGHDT and CDR2 is YYEEEE. With 4 bases removed from V and 8 bases from J, the gap between germline ends came to 16 bases. CDR3 DNA sequence: TGTGCCAGCAGCGGTGGCCCCGGAGGGGATTCACCCCTCCACTTT. Translating gives CASSGGPGGDSPLHF.

CDR3 nucleotide sequence: TGTGCCAGCAGTGAACAGGTGAACACCGGGGAGCTGTTTTTT. It codes for CASSEQVNTGELFF. This chain links TRBV2 with TRBJ2-2; D unclear. Trimming took off 2 bases at V and 1 base at J, with 5 bases between the two ends. Per the germline V gene, CDR1 is SNHLY and CDR2 is FYNNEI. The CDR3 contains 14 residues.

The chain is built from TRBV5-1 and TRBJ1-2; the match to TRBD1 covers 8 bases. V lost 4 bases, J lost 0 bases, and 14 bases stayed unmatched. Germline assignment: CDR1 SGHRS and CDR2 YFSETQ. CDR3 length: 18 residues. This CDR3 is CASSPRTGTLSANYGYTF. DNA for the CDR3: TGCGCCAGCAGCCCCCGGACAGGGACTTTATCAGCTAACTATGGCTACACCTTC.

About this clone: At one boundary the junction diverges from the germline segment, which might be a read error. The chain combines TRBV7-7 with TRBJ2-5; D call uncertain. The CDR3 totals 12 residues. Per germline, CDR1 SSHAT and CDR2 FNYEAQ (reference sequence). DNA for the CDR3: TGTGCTAGCAGCCCCCATGAGGAGACCCAGTACTTC. Encoded protein: CASSPHEETQYF.

V and J are TRBV23-1 and TRBJ2-1; TRBD2 is a possible D gene (5 bases). TRBV23-1 carries the ORF label, with uncertain function. V gave up 6 bases and J gave up 0 bases, with 15 bases separating them. CDR3 length: 16 amino acids. Here the CDR3 reads CASRTQRTLSYNEQFF. The CDR3 DNA sequence: TGCGCCAGCAGAACCCAGCGGACCCTCTCCTACAATGAGCAGTTCTTC.